This TCR beta chain was identified during a study of cytomegalovirus exposure and HLA in healthy donors. Study findings and constraints: Overall, under 200 TCR beta chains were annotated as cytomegalovirus-associated. It was reportedly the case that the classifier diagnosed cytomegalovirus status with high specificity and sensitivity.

Of note for this clone: Its target is unknown.

PCR employed 60 Vbeta and 13 Jbeta primers. The table came from immunoSEQ multiplex PCR; TCRdb's copy has only in-frame clones and leaves some out. This sample has about 100,000 clones, with roughly 84% found just once. In germline, CDR1 is SEHNR, CDR2 FQNEAQ (reference sequence). V was pared by 1 base and J by 5 bases, with 12 bases between. CDR3 size: 14 residues. The TCR was taken from a woman aged 18-29 years in good health and CMV-seronegative. Material: PBMCs. J is TRBJ2-7 and V is TRBV7-9, with D possibly matching TRBD1 (5 bases). The CDR3 DNA sequence: TGTGCCAGCAGCTTAGTGCAGGGCGACGACGAGCAGTACTTC. It yields the protein CASSLVQGDDEQYF.